A selection of T cell receptor beta chains follows, all from one sample in a study of cytomegalovirus exposure and HLA in healthy donors. Libraries were prepared by immunoSEQ multiplex PCR; TCRdb keeps only in-frame clonotypes and omits some of them. This table has roughly 100,000 clones, 76% appearing once. Sequencing input: PBMCs. The receptors stem from an older woman in good health and CMV-seropositive. Each CDR3 is given with its conserved first and last residue. D genes are given only for firm matches. The size of a clone is reported for some rows only, either as once, few or many, or as a class for expanded clones.

TRBJ2-2	few	TRBV19	14	.	CATTGTTNTGELFF	TGTGCCACCACCGGGACAACCAACACCGGGGAGCTGTTTTTT
TRBJ2-1	once	TRBV2	13	.	CADEAGSYNEQFF	TGTGCCGATGAGGCGGGTTCTTATAATGAGCAGTTCTTC
TRBJ2-7	once	TRBV4-1	13	.	CASSQVVNYEQYF	TGCGCCAGCAGCCAAGTAGTTAACTACGAGCAGTACTTC
TRBJ1-1	.	TRBV7-9	15	.	CASSSPLGGDTEAFF	TGTGCCAGCAGCTCGCCGCTGGGAGGAGACACTGAAGCTTTCTTT
TRBJ2-7	.	TRBV9	15	.	CASSPSGIGGSEQYF	TGTGCCAGCAGCCCCTCCGGGATAGGGGGAAGCGAGCAGTACTTC
TRBJ2-7	.	TRBV28	17	TRBD1	CASRRRTGGFYSYEQYF	TGTGCCAGCAGACGACGGACAGGGGGCTTTTACTCCTACGAGCAGTACTTC
TRBJ2-7	.	TRBV28	15	.	CASSLSGLARYEQYF	TGTGCCAGCAGTTTAAGCGGCCTAGCGCGGTACGAGCAGTACTTC
TRBJ1-1	.	TRBV7-3	14	TRBD1	CASSKGTGNTEAFF	TGTGCCAGCAGCAAAGGGACAGGGAACACCGAAGCTTTCTTT
TRBJ2-5	.	TRBV29-1	13	TRBD1	CSVDSDRGSAQYF	TGCAGCGTTGATAGCGACAGGGGTTCGGCCCAGTACTTC
TRBJ2-1	once	TRBV9	12	.	CASSAQWNEQFF	TGTGCCAGCAGCGCTCAGTGGAATGAGCAGTTCTTC
TRBJ2-7	few	TRBV6-5	14	.	CASSYTYQGHEQYF	TGTGCCAGCAGTTACACGTACCAGGGCCACGAGCAGTACTTC
TRBJ2-5	.	TRBV9	16	TRBD2	CASSVAPSGNQETQYF	TGTGCCAGCAGCGTAGCGCCTAGCGGGAACCAAGAGACCCAGTACTTC
TRBJ1-1	.	TRBV10-1	14	.	CASRKGGKNTEAFF	TGCGCCAGCAGGAAAGGGGGTAAGAACACTGAAGCTTTCTTT
TRBJ1-5	.	TRBV9	15	TRBD1	CASSVTGGQGQPQHF	TGTGCCAGCAGCGTGACAGGGGGGCAAGGCCAGCCCCAGCATTTT
TRBJ1-3	.	TRBV2	17	.	CASTPEGPQLSGNTIYF	TGTGCCAGCACCCCGGAGGGGCCCCAACTCTCTGGAAACACCATATATTTT
TRBJ1-1	.	TRBV13	17	.	CASSPGAWEGNKAEAFF	TGTGCCAGCAGCCCCGGGGCCTGGGAGGGGAACAAGGCTGAAGCTTTCTTT
TRBJ1-2	few	TRBV6-9	16	.	CASSYSTSSEGYGYTF	TGTGCCAGCAGTTATTCGACGAGCTCTGAGGGCTATGGCTACACCTTC
TRBJ1-2	.	TRBV6-5	14	.	CASHPGQVTYGYTF	TGTGCCAGCCATCCAGGGCAGGTTACTTATGGCTACACCTTC
TRBJ2-3	.	TRBV7-9	15	.	CASSLVQSGTDTQYF	TGTGCCAGCAGCTTAGTACAGTCGGGCACAGATACGCAGTATTTT
TRBJ2-1	.	TRBV27	14	.	CASSFASAHNEQFF	TGTGCCAGCAGTTTTGCTAGCGCCCACAATGAGCAGTTCTTC
TRBJ2-7	.	TRBV6-1	12	.	CASSARAYEQYF	TGTGCCAGCAGTGCCAGGGCCTACGAGCAGTACTTC
TRBJ2-1	.	TRBV29-1	15	TRBD2	CSVGGDLAGGNEQFF	TGCAGCGTTGGGGGAGACTTAGCGGGAGGCAATGAGCAGTTCTTC
TRBJ2-7	once	TRBV7-6	16	.	CASSQASGEYGYEQYF	TGTGCCAGCAGCCAGGCTTCGGGGGAATACGGCTACGAGCAGTACTTC
TRBJ2-7	.	TRBV11-2	14	.	CASSMEDSSYEQYF	TGTGCCAGCAGCATGGAAGACAGCTCCTACGAGCAGTACTTC
TRBJ2-2	once	TRBV13	17	.	CASSFAPGAAGAGELFF	TGTGCCAGCAGCTTTGCCCCGGGGGCGGCGGGGGCCGGGGAGCTGTTTTTT
TRBJ1-1	.	TRBV10-2	13	.	CASNSREFTEAFF	TGCGCCAGCAATTCCCGGGAGTTCACTGAAGCTTTCTTT
TRBJ1-2	once	TRBV9	16	TRBD1	CASSTTDRGVAYGYTF	TGTGCCAGCAGCACAACTGACAGGGGGGTGGCCTATGGCTACACCTTC
TRBJ2-1	.	TRBV9	15	.	CASSSGVSSYNEQFF	TGTGCCAGCAGCTCAGGGGTTAGCTCCTACAATGAGCAGTTCTTC
TRBJ1-3	few	TRBV19	14	.	CASSTTGGGNTIYF	TGTGCCAGTAGTACGACAGGCGGTGGAAACACCATATATTTT